This paragraph reports one TCR beta chain. Sequencing used immunoSEQ multiplex PCR; TCRdb keeps in-frame clones, though not all of them. The table has a few thousand clones, around 14% seen once. The sample is drawn from a study of tumour-infiltrating T cells in Burkitt lymphoma. Study-level information: Survival, overall and progression-free, tracked with productive clonality.

This CDR3 region has 13 residues. The V end lost 6 bases, the J end lost 5 bases, and 16 bases lay between the germline ends. Per germline, CDR1 SQVTM and CDR2 ANQGSEA. The rearrangement uses TRBV29-1 and TRBJ2-5; no clear D gene. The sequence derives from a human donor with Burkitt lymphoma. The source material was tumor tissue. This chain's CDR3 is CSVNEKGSETQYF. The CDR3 bases are TGCAGCGTCAATGAAAAGGGATCCGAGACCCAGTACTTC.